The 2 T cell receptor beta chains below come from one sample, sequenced in a study of early T cells in non-severe SARS-CoV-2 infection. TCRdb reprocessed the 5' RACE reads with MiXCR, giving one entry per CDR3 protein. The table has 85,000 to 120,000 distinct CDR3 sequences, around 13% seen once. The specimen was whole blood. The receptors were sampled from an adult who was a healthcare worker with PCR-confirmed SARS-CoV-2 infection or an uninfected control (not recorded which).

The rearrangement uses TRBV20-1 and TRBJ1-6, with unresolved D. CDR1 is DFQATT, CDR2 SNEGSKA, per germline (reference sequence). Trimming left V 3 bases short and J 9 bases short, with 12 bases between. The CDR3 consists of 13 residues. CDR3 region: CSASRGIGSPLHF. DNA of the CDR3: TGCAGTGCTAGCCGAGGGATCGGTTCACCCCTCCACTTT.

J is TRBJ2-1 and V is TRBV19; D gene ambiguous. Germline CDR1 is LNHDA and CDR2 is SQIVND (reference sequence). V lost 1 base, J lost 3 bases, and 10 bases lay in between. The CDR3 length is 15 residues. The CDR3 loop is CASSIALIFYNEQFF. CDR3 coding DNA: TGTGCCAGTAGTATAGCCCTCATCTTCTACAATGAGCAGTTCTTC. Using reference TRBV19 and TRBJ2-1 for the parts outside the CDR3, the full variable domain is DGGITQSPKYLFRKEGQNVTLSCEQNLNHDAMYWYRQDPGQGLRLIYYSQIVNDFQKGDIAEGYSVSREKKESFPLTVTSAQKNPTAFYLCASSIALIFYNEQFFGPGTRLTVL.